The 15 T cell receptor beta chains presented below share a single source sample, sequenced in a study of blood T cell repertoires in COVID-19. Measured with immunoSEQ multiplex PCR; TCRdb has only the in-frame clones, and not every one. The profile shows about 250,000 clones, 85% to 90% of them singletons. The sample consisted of PBMCs or T cells enriched from blood (not recorded which). The receptor source for this set is a woman between 18 and 30 years old who had recovered from COVID-19.

The J gene is TRBJ1-5, the V gene TRBV5-5, with D possibly matching TRBD1 (5 bases). The CDR3 spans 15 residues. V was clipped by 3 bases and J by 0 bases, with 10 bases between them. Per the germline V gene, CDR1 is SGHKS and CDR2 is YYEKEE (reference sequence). The CDR3 nucleotides read TGTGCCAGCAGCTCACAGGATATTAGCAATCAGCCCCAGCATTTT. Translated, it gives CASSSQDISNQPQHF.

This clone was seen just once. The V call is TRBV12-1, the J call TRBJ2-1; the listed D gene, TRBD2, was not tested against the DNA. TRBV12-1 is a documented pseudogene. The CDR3 sequence is 19 residues long. The CDR3: CASSAGLAGGDYLFNEQFF. The CDR3 bases are TGTGCCAGCAGCGCGGGACTAGCGGGGGGGGATTACCTTTTTAATGAGCAGTTCTTC.

The rearrangement uses TRBV5-1 and TRBJ1-1, with 8 bases matching TRBD1. The CDR3 loop spans 14 amino acids. In germline, CDR1 is SGHRS, CDR2 YFSETQ. J was trimmed by 4 bases and V by 3 bases; bases with no gene match: 5. In DNA form, the CDR3 reads TGCGCCAGCAGCTGGACAGGACAGGGCACTGAAGCTTTCTTT. Translated: CASSWTGQGTEAFF.

The V gene is TRBV12-3 or TRBV12-4, the J gene TRBJ1-2; D is perhaps TRBD1 (6 bases). V lost 4 bases and J 2 bases, leaving 8 bases between the germline ends. This CDR3 contains 13 residues. In DNA, the CDR3 is TGTGCCAGCAGTTACCAGGGGAACTATGGCTACACCTTC. Protein product: CASSYQGNYGYTF.

The V and J genes are TRBV24-1 and TRBJ2-3; 7 bases are a match to TRBD2. V gave up 0 bases and J gave up 12 bases; unmatched junction bases: 5. Germline CDR1 KGHDR, CDR2 SFDVKD. The CDR3 loop spans 13 amino acids. In nucleotides, the CDR3 is TGTGCCACCAGTGATTTGTGGGACTATAAACAGTATTTT. It is translated as CATSDLWDYKQYF.

The chain couples TRBV7-9 to TRBJ1-6; 7 bases fit TRBD1. With 5 bases clipped from V and 7 bases from J, the junction kept 8 bases outside the gene matches. Per germline, CDR1 SEHNR and CDR2 FQNEAQ (reference sequence). The CDR3 length is 15 residues. CDR3 protein: CASSPRSRGNSPLHF. The CDR3 DNA reads as TGTGCCAGCAGCCCTCGAAGCAGGGGGAATTCACCCCTCCACTTT. Full variable domain (rest looked up from reference TRBV7-9 and TRBJ1-6): DTGVSQNPRHKITKRGQNVTFRCDPISEHNRLYWYRQTLGQGPEFLTYFQNEAQLEKSRLLSDRFSAERPKGSFSTLEIQRTEQGDSAMYLCASSPRSRGNSPLHFGNGTRLTVT.

This chain joins TRBV5-1 and TRBJ2-7; 9 bases line up with TRBD1. V dropped 4 bases and J dropped 5; count of bases not matched to a gene: 4. The CDR3 length is 13 residues. CDR1 SGHRS and CDR2 YFSETQ come from the germline V gene. The CDR3 DNA sequence: TGCGCCAGCAGCGCCCACAGGGGGCACGAGCAGTACTTC. This translates into CASSAHRGHEQYF. Full variable domain (remainder filled in from reference TRBV5-1 and TRBJ2-7): KAGVTQTPRYLIKTRGQQVTLSCSPISGHRSVSWYQQTPGQGLQFLFEYFSETQRNKGNFPGRFSGRQFSNSRSEMNVSTLELGDSALYLCASSAHRGHEQYFGPGTRLTVT.

The rearrangement links TRBV28 to TRBJ1-2; 7 bases match TRBD1. Trimming cost V 4 bases and J 4 bases; bases outside gene matches: 9. The CDR3 is 15 amino acids. The V gene's germline CDR1 is MDHEN and CDR2 SYDVKM. The DNA for the CDR3 is TGTGCCAGCAGTTCCTTTACCTCAGGGGGCTATGGCTACACCTTC. Translating it yields CASSSFTSGGYGYTF.

This chain joins TRBV19 and TRBJ1-5; D might be TRBD1 (5 bases). CDR1 is LNHDA and CDR2 is SQIVND in the germline V gene (reference sequence). Trimming left V 0 bases short and J 1 base short, with 10 bases between. This CDR3 region has 16 residues. Here the CDR3 DNA reads TGTGCCAGTAGTATAGACAGAGCAGGGAGCAATCAGCCCCAGCATTTT. It specifies CASSIDRAGSNQPQHF.

This chain uses TRBV30 with TRBJ1-5; 8 bases map to TRBD1. This CDR3 has 17 amino acids. V lost 2 bases, J lost 3 bases, and 12 bases stayed unmatched. CDR1 and CDR2 (germline): GTSNPN, SVGIG (reference sequence). DNA of the CDR3: TGTGCCTGGAGTTTGGCAGGGGGCCCTCGCAACAATCAGCCCCAGCATTTT. It encodes CAWSLAGGPRNNQPQHF.

The chain carries TRBV30 and TRBJ1-4, with D hard to call. Germline V CDR1 and CDR2: GTSNPN, SVGIG (reference sequence). Trimming shortened V by 8 bases and J by 3 bases, and 13 bases separated the two germline ends. The CDR3 sequence is 13 residues long. CDR3 nucleotides: TGTGCCCACGCCGGCGGTCCTAATGAAAAACTGTTTTTT. Translation: CAHAGGPNEKLFF.

The chain couples TRBV28 to TRBJ1-4; 7 bases match TRBD1. CDR3 size: 13 residues. Germline V gene lookup returns CDR1 MDHEN and CDR2 SYDVKM. Trimming at V came to 9 bases and at J to 7 bases, leaving 8 bases not matched to a gene. The CDR3 sequence is CASRQGGVEKLFF. The CDR3 nucleotides are TGTGCCAGTAGACAGGGAGGAGTTGAAAAACTGTTTTTT. Supplemented by reference TRBV28 and TRBJ1-4, the full variable domain reads DVKVTQSSRYLVKRTGEKVFLECVQDMDHENMFWYRQDPGLGLRLIYFSYDVKMKEKGDIPEGYSVSREKKERFSLILESASTNQTSMYLCASRQGGVEKLFFGSGTQLSVL.

V is TRBV24-1 and J is TRBJ2-7; 10 nucleotides match TRBD1. Germline CDR1 and CDR2: KGHDR and SFDVKD. The CDR3 runs 14 residues. Trimming took 4 bases from V and 4 from J; bases not matched to a gene: 3. This chain's CDR3 is CATSETGGEYEQYF. The CDR3 bases are TGTGCCACCAGTGAGACAGGGGGCGAATACGAGCAGTACTTC.

Concerning this clone itself: One end of the junction is discordant with germline, which a read error may explain. The genes are TRBV7-7 and TRBJ2-2; possibly TRBD1 for D (6 bases). This CDR3 has 15 residues. Germline assignment: CDR1 SSHAT and CDR2 FNYEAQ (reference sequence). CDR3 DNA sequence: TGTGCTAGCAGCTTAGCAGGGGTCAACACCGGGGAGCTGTTTTTT. Protein product: CASSLAGVNTGELFF.

This sequence joins TRBV3-1 (or the pseudogene TRBV3-2) and TRBJ1-2; D might be TRBD1 (5 bases). Germline CDR1 is LGHDT and CDR2 is YNNKEL (reference sequence). V was pared by 1 base and J by 4 bases, with 10 bases between. The CDR3 is 14 amino acids. CDR3 in DNA: TGTGCCAGCAGCCAAGTTAGGGGAGGCTATGGCTACACCTTC. Protein product: CASSQVRGGYGYTF.